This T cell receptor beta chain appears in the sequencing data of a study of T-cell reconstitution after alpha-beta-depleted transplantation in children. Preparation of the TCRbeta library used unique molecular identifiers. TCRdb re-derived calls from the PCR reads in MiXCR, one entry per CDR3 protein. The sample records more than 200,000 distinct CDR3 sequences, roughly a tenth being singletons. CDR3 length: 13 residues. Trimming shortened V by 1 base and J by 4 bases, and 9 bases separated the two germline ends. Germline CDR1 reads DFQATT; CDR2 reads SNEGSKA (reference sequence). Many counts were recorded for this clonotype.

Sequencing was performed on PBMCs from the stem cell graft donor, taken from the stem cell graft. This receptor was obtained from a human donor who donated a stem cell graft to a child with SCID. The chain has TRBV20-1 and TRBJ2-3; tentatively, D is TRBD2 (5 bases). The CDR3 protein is CSARVSGSDTQYF. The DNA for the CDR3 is TGCAGTGCTAGAGTTTCGGGGTCAGATACGCAGTATTTT.